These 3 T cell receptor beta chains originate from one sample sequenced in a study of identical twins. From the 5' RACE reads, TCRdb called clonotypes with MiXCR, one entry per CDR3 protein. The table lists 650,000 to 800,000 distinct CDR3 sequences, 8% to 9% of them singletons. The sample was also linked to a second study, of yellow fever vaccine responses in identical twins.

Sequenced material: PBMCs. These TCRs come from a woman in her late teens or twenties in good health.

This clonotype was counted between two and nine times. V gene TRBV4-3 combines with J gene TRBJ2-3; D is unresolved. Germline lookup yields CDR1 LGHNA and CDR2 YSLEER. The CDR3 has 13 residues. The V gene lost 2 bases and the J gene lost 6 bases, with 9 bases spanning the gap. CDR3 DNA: TGCGCCAGCAGCCAAATCCTCCCGGATACGCAGTATTTT. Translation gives CASSQILPDTQYF.

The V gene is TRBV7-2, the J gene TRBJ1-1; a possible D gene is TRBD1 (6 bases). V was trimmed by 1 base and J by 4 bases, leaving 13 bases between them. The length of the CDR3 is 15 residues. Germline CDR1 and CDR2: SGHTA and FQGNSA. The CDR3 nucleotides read TGTGCCAGCAGCTTAGAGGGGGGCAGGCCCACTGAAGCTTTCTTT. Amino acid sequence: CASSLEGGRPTEAFF.

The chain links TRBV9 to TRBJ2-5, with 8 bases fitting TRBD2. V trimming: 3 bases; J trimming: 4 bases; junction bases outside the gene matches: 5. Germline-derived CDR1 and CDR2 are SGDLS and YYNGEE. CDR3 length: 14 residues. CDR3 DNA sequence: TGTGCCAGCAGCGGACTAGCGATTGGAGAGACCCAGTACTTC. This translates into CASSGLAIGETQYF.